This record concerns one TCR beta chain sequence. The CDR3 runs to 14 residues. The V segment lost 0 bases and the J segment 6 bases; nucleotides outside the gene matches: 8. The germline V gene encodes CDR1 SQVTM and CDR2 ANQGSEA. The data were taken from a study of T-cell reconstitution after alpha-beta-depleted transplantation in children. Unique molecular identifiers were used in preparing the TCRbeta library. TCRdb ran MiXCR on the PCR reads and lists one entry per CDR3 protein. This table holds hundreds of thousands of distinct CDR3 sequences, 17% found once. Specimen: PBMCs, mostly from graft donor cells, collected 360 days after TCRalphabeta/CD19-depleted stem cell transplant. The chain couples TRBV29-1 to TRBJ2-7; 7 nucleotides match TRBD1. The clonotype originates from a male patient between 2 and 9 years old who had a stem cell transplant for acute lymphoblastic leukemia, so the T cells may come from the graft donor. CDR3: CSVEDQGESGEQYF. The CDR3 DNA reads TGCAGCGTTGAAGATCAGGGGGAATCGGGCGAGCAGTACTTC.